This T cell receptor (beta chain) is drawn from a study of blood T cell repertoires in COVID-19 (dated by TCRdb to 2018 to 2020). Describing the broader study: Collaborator samples came from the United States, Italy and Spain and covered acute and convalescent phases of COVID-19. The prospective study material was composed of cDNA or gDNA derived from T cells, B-cell-depleted T cells, or PBMCs. Deeply sampled blood TCRbeta repertoires from subjects exposed to, actively infected with, or recovered from COVID-19 were included in the dataset. The sample metadata nearly always contained a de-identified subject ID, COVID-19 status, age in years and sex. The repertoires were made available in a free public database intended to serve as a resource for research on the immune response to SARS-CoV-2. HLA class I and class II types, where available, came from metadata supplied by the sample provider rather than from assay-based typing. The samples were drawn from the first 160 participants of the ongoing ImmuneRACE study and from about 1,200 subjects provided by 6 global collaborators. What the authors observed across the whole study: How much clinical and demographic metadata was included differed by source and by participant, and the metadata was provided uncurated.

The immunoSEQ Assay, a bias-controlled multiplex PCR, was used to amplify TCRbeta CDR3 regions from genomic DNA. In the source study's methods: Nucleated cell counts per sample were estimated from amplification of reference gene primers within the assay. To quantify the absolute abundance of each unique TCRbeta CDR3 rearrangement, sequence reads were collapsed and filtered. For each sample, productive Simpson clonality was calculated by taking the square root of Simpson's diversity index across productive rearrangements. TCRdb's version of the immuneACCESS table is confined to in-frame rearrangements and falls short of the full clone set. An unresolved V gene accounts for under half of the shortfall where checked; the remainder is of unknown origin. The D gene and trimming were derived from the DNA, and the V and J assignments and clone size from that table. Present in this sample are roughly 240,000 clones, about 84% of which were seen just once. 5% to 7% of the sample is in the top ten clones.

Including the terminal cysteine and phenylalanine, the CDR3 comprises 14 residues. The DNA shown is the 42-base CDR3, in frame from base 1. As encoded in the germline V gene, CDR1 is SNHLY while CDR2 is FYNNEI. Trimmed from V: 3 bases; trimmed from J: 1 base; junction bases lacking a gene match: 2. In Seattle, one collaborating source enrolled patients while the infection was active and tracked those patients longitudinally over the course of disease. Whole blood was collected in K2EDTA tubes by collaborating institutions according to the institutions' own protocols. For TCRbeta analysis, collaborator samples were shipped as frozen whole blood, as isolated PBMCs, or as DNA extracted from either sample type. As concerns this clone: Its antigen is currently not known. One base away there is no much larger clone; base qualities are not given.

This TCR derives from a woman at least 80 years old with COVID-19, enrolled during active disease. Recombination linked TRBV2 to TRBJ1-1, with 7 bases matching TRBD1. The source material was peripheral blood. The CDR3 loop reads CASSDRQGNTEAFF. The DNA sequence follows: TGTGCCAGCAGTGACCGACAGGGGAACACTGAAGCTTTCTTT.